Listed below are T cell receptor beta chains from one sample, sequenced in a study of blood T cell repertoires in COVID-19. Here immunoSEQ multiplex PCR was the method, and the copy in TCRdb shows in-frame clones only, minus some. Counted here are roughly 140,000 clones, 88% occurring once; the ten biggest clones make up about 10%. Material: peripheral blood. These receptors were taken from a man in his fifties with active or convalescent COVID-19. The CDR3 runs from the conserved cysteine through the conserved F or W. The order of the fields is clone size, J gene, CDR3 length, V gene, CDR3 protein. Clone size, where shown, is once, few, many, or a class for clones that have expanded.

abundance: NA; j_gene: TRBJ1-3; len: 15; v_gene: TRBV19; CDR3aa: CASSERQVSGNTIYF
abundance: NA; j_gene: TRBJ2-1; len: 14; v_gene: TRBV29-1; CDR3aa: CSGGGGLAGDGQFF
abundance: NA; j_gene: TRBJ2-7; len: 12; v_gene: TRBV6-7; CDR3aa: CASSSPDYEQYF
abundance: NA; j_gene: TRBJ1-1; len: 17; v_gene: TRBV3-1/TRBV3-2; CDR3aa: CASSQVTGGERYTEAFF
abundance: NA; j_gene: TRBJ1-3; len: 14; v_gene: TRBV28; CDR3aa: CASRQGGSGNTIYF
abundance: NA; j_gene: TRBJ2-1; len: 13; v_gene: TRBV7-2; CDR3aa: CASSSLAGGGQFF
abundance: NA; j_gene: TRBJ1-4; len: 17; v_gene: TRBV25-1; CDR3aa: CASSDPAAGSTNEKLFF
abundance: NA; j_gene: TRBJ2-1; len: 17; v_gene: TRBV24-1; CDR3aa: CATSDPVTNGSYNEQFF
abundance: NA; j_gene: TRBJ1-1; len: 13; v_gene: TRBV27; CDR3aa: CASRYSTGTEAFF
abundance: NA; j_gene: TRBJ1-3; len: 14; v_gene: TRBV29-1; CDR3aa: CSVEEGAIGNTIYF
abundance: once; j_gene: TRBJ2-7; len: 14; v_gene: TRBV30; CDR3aa: CAWSLFTSSYEQYF
abundance: NA; j_gene: TRBJ2-7; len: 15; v_gene: TRBV5-1; CDR3aa: CASSSRQGASYEQYF
abundance: once; j_gene: TRBJ2-2; len: 14; v_gene: TRBV5-1; CDR3aa: CASSSGQNTGELFF
abundance: few; j_gene: TRBJ1-6; len: 13; v_gene: TRBV7-9; CDR3aa: CASSLSTGSPLHF
abundance: NA; j_gene: TRBJ1-5; len: 15; v_gene: TRBV4-1; CDR3aa: CASSQARSSNQPQHF
abundance: NA; j_gene: TRBJ2-7; len: 15; v_gene: TRBV27; CDR3aa: CASSPSTGATYEQYF
abundance: NA; j_gene: TRBJ2-7; len: 15; v_gene: TRBV6-5; CDR3aa: CASTQSDRGRYEQYF
abundance: NA; j_gene: TRBJ2-3; len: 14; v_gene: TRBV29-1; CDR3aa: CSVHRAESTDTQYF
abundance: NA; j_gene: TRBJ2-5; len: 15; v_gene: TRBV27; CDR3aa: CASSLSYRGTETQYF
abundance: NA; j_gene: TRBJ1-4; len: 16; v_gene: TRBV28; CDR3aa: CASSVLAPRGGEKLFF
abundance: NA; j_gene: TRBJ1-1; len: 17; v_gene: TRBV11-2; CDR3aa: CASSLDPAGGMNTEAFF